The source of this TCR beta chain is a study of blood T cells in healthy people across ages. General study results and limits: One million T cells yielded diversity estimates that were considered underestimates.

The germline V gene has CDR1 SNHLY and CDR2 FYNNEI. The length of the CDR3 is 13 residues. A second PCR, run for 7 to 11 cycles, used a sample-barcoded 5' primer plus a J-beta primer mix. Via MiXCR, TCRdb re-called the 5' RACE reads, giving one row per CDR3 protein. Among more than 1,000,000 distinct CDR3 sequences listed, approximately 25% were seen once. This clonotype has just a few counts. Its antigen is not known. These data were likewise used in another study, on T cells of mothers and their children.

Sequencing input: blood. This chain connects TRBV2 to TRBJ2-5, with 7 positions matching TRBD2. The better agreement between TRBJ2-1 and the DNA end casts doubt on the J call. This clonotype was sampled from a girl aged 2-10 years in good health. In nucleotides, the CDR3 is TGTAGTAAAGCGGGGCCTGTGGGCAATGAGCAGTTCTTC. It codes for CSKAGPVGNEQFF.